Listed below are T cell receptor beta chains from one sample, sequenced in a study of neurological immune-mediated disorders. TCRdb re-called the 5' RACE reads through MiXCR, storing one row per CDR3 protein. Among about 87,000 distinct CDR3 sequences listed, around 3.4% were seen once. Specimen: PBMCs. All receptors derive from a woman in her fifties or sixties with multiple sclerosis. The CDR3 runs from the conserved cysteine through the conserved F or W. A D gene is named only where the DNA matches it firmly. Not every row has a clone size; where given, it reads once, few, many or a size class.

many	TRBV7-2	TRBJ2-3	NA	CLAGPYTDTQYF	TGTCTGGCGGGACCCTACACAGATACGCAGTATTTT
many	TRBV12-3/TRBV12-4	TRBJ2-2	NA	CASSFKGGTGELFF	TGTGCCAGCAGTTTTAAGGGGGGCACCGGGGAGCTGTTTTTT
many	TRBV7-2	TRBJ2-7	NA	CASTYVLGGPVFEQYF	TGTGCCAGCACCTACGTCCTCGGGGGGCCGGTCTTCGAGCAGTACTTC
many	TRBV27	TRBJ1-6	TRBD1	CASSFMTGGPYNSPLHF	TGTGCCAGCAGTTTTATGACAGGGGGCCCCTATAATTCACCCCTCCACTTT
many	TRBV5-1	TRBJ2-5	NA	CASSLGWAGETQYF	TGCGCCAGCAGCTTGGGATGGGCCGGAGAGACCCAGTACTTC
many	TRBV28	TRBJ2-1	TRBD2	CASNRALAGGLREQFF	TGTGCCAGCAACCGAGCCCTAGCGGGGGGCCTAAGAGAGCAGTTCTTC
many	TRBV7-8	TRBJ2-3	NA	CASSLVAGANTQYF	TGTGCCAGCAGCTTAGTTGCGGGGGCGAATACGCAGTATTTT
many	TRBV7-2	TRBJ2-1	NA	CASSLAGTIIGNEQFF	TGTGCCAGCAGCTTAGCCGGGACGATCATCGGAAATGAGCAGTTCTTC
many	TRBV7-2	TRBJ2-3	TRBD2	CASSLLRLAGAGTDTQYF	TGTGCCAGCAGCTTATTACGGCTAGCGGGGGCTGGCACAGATACGCAGTATTTT
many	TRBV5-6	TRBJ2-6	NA	CASSSLSRALSGANVLTF	TGTGCCAGCAGCTCCCTAAGCAGGGCCCTCTCTGGGGCCAACGTCCTGACTTTC
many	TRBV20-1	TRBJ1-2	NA	CSAPPLTYGYTF	TGCAGTGCTCCCCCACTTACCTATGGCTACACCTTC
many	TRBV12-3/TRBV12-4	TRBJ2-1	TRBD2	CASSFSGGSYNEQFF	TGTGCCAGCAGCTTTAGCGGGGGCTCCTACAATGAGCAGTTCTTC
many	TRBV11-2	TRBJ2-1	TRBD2	CASSRSTSGSPYNEQFF	TGTGCCAGCAGCCGGTCGACTAGCGGGAGCCCCTACAATGAGCAGTTCTTC
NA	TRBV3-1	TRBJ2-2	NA	CASSYHTGELFF	TGTGCCAGCAGCTACCACACCGGGGAGCTGTTTTTT
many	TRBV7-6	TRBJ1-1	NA	CASSPTVVLDTEAFF	TGTGCCAGCAGCCCGACCGTGGTATTAGACACTGAAGCTTTCTTT
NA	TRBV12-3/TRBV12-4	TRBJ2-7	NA	CASATGTGYEQYF	TGTGCCAGCGCTACCGGGACGGGCTACGAGCAGTACTTC
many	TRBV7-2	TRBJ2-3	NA	CASSLVNTDTQYF	TGTGCCAGCAGCTTAGTCAACACAGATACGCAGTATTTT
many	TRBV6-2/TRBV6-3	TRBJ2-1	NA	CASSSSRGLEQFF	TGTGCCAGCAGTTCTTCCCGCGGGCTTGAGCAGTTCTTC
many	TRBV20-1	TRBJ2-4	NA	CSAIRLAKNIQYF	TGCAGTGCTATTAGGCTGGCCAAAAACATTCAGTACTTC
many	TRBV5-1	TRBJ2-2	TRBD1	CASSHGQGHTGELFF	TGCGCCAGCAGCCACGGACAGGGGCACACCGGGGAGCTGTTTTTT
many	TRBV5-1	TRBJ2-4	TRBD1	CASSTGQGKNIQYF	TGCGCCAGCAGCACCGGACAGGGCAAAAACATTCAGTACTTC
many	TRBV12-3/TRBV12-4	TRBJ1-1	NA	CASSFLGTMNTEAFF	TGTGCCAGCAGTTTTCTGGGGACCATGAACACTGAAGCTTTCTTT
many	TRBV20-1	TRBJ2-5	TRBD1	CSAGNRGRETQYF	TGCAGTGCAGGAAACAGGGGAAGGGAGACCCAGTACTTC
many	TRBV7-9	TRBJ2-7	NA	CASSLVWKYEQYF	TGTGCCAGCAGCTTAGTGTGGAAATACGAGCAGTACTTC
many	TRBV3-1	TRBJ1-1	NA	CASSQVSGSTEAFF	TGTGCCAGCAGCCAAGTATCCGGGAGCACTGAAGCTTTCTTT
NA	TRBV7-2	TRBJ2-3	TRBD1	CASSYGQGYTDTQYF	TGTGCCAGCAGCTACGGACAGGGGTACACAGATACGCAGTATTTT